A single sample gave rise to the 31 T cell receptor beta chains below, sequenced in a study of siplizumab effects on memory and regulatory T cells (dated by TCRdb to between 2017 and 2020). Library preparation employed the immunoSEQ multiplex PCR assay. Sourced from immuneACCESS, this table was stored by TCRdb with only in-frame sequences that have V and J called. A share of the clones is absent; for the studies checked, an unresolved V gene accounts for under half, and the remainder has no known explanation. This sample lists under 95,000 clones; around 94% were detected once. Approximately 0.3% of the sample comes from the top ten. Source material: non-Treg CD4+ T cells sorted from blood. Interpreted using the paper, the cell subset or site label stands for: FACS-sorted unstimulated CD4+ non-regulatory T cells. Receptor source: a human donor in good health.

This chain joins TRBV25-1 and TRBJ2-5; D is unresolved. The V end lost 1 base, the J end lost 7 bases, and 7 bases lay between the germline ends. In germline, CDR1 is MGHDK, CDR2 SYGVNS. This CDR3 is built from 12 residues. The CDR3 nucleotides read TGTGCCAGCAGTGAATCATTTGGGACCCAGTACTTC. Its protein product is CASSESFGTQYF. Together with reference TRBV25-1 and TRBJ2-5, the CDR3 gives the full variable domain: EADIYQTPRYLVIGTGKKITLECSQTMGHDKMYWYQQDPGMELHLIHYSYGVNSTEKGDLSSESTVSRIRTEHFPLTLESARPSHTSQYLCASSESFGTQYFGPGTRLLVL.

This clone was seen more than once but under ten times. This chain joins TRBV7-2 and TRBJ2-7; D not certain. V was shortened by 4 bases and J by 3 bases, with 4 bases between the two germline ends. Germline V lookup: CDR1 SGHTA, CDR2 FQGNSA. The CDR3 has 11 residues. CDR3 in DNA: TGTGCCAGCAGCTCCTTCTACGAGCAGTACTTC. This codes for CASSSFYEQYF. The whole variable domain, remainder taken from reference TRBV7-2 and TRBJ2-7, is GAGVSQSPSNKVTEKGKDVELRCDPISGHTALYWYRQSLGQGLEFLIYFQGNSAPDKSGLPSDRFSAERTGGSVSTLTIQRTQQEDSAVYLCASSSFYEQYFGPGTRLTVT.

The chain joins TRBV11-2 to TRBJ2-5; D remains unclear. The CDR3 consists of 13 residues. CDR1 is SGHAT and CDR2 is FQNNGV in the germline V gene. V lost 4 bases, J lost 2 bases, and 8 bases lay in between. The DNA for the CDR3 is TGTGCCAGCAGCTCCGGACGGCAAGAGACCCAGTACTTC. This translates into CASSSGRQETQYF.

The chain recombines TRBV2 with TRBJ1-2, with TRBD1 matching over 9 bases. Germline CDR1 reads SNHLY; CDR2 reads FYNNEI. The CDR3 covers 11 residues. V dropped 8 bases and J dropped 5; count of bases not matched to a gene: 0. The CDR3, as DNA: TGTGCCAGCGGACAGGGGTATGGCTACACCTTC. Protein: CASGQGYGYTF.

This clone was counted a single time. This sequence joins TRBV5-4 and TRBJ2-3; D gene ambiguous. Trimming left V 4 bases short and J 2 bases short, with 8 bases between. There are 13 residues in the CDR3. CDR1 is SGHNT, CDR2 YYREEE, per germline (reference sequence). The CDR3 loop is CASSKVATDTQYF. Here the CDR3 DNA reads TGTGCCAGCAGCAAGGTCGCCACAGATACGCAGTATTTT.

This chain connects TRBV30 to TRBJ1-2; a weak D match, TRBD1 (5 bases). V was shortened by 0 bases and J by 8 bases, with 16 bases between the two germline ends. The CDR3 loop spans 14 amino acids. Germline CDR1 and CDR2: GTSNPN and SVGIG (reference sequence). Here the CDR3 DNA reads TGTGCCTGGAGTGTACACGGGGGAGTAAAGGGCTACACCTTC. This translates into CAWSVHGGVKGYTF. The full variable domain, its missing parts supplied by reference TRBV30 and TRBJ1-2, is SQTIHQWPATLVQPVGSPLSLECTVEGTSNPNLYWYRQAAGRGLQLLFYSVGIGQISSEVPQNLSASRPQDRQFILSSKKLLLSDSGFYLCAWSVHGGVKGYTFGSGTRLTVV.

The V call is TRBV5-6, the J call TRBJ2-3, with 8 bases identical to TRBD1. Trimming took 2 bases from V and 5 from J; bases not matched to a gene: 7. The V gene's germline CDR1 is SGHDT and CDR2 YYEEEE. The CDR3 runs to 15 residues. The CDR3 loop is CASSLLTGVGDTQYF. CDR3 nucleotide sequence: TGTGCCAGCAGCTTATTGACAGGGGTCGGAGATACGCAGTATTTT.

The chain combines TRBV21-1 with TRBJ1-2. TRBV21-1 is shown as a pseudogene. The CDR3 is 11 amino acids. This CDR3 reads CASSERGGYTF. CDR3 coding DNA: TGTGCCAGCAGCGAGCGAGGGGGCTACACCTTC.

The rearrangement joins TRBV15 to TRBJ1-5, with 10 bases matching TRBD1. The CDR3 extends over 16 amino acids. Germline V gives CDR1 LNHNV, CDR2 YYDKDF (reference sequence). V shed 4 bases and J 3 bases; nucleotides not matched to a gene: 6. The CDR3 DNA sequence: TGTGCCACCAGCACCAAGACAGGGGGCGACAATCAGCCCCAGCATTTT. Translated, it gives CATSTKTGGDNQPQHF.

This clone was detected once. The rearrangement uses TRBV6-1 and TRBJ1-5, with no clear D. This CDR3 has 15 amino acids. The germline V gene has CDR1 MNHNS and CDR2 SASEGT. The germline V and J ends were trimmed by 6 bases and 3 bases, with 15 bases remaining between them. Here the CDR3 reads CASRELSGNNQPQHF. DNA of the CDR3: TGTGCCAGCAGGGAGTTGTCCGGTAACAATCAGCCCCAGCATTTT.

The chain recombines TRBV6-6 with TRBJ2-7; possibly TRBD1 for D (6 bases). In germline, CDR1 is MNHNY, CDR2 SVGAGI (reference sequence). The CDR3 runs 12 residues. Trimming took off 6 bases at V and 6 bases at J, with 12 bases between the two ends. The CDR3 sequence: CASRSGGLEQYF. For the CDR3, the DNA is TGTGCCAGCAGGAGTGGGGGCCTCGAGCAGTACTTC.

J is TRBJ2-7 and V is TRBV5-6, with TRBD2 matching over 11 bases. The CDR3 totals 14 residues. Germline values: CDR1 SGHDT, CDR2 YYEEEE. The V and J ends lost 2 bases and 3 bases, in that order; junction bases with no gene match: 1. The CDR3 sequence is CASSFLAGGYEQYF. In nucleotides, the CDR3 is TGTGCCAGCAGCTTCCTAGCGGGGGGCTACGAGCAGTACTTC.

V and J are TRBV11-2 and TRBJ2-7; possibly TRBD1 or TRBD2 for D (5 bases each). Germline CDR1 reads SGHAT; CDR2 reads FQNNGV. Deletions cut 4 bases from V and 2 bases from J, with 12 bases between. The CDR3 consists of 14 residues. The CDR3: CASSSRDQPYEQYF. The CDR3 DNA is TGTGCCAGCAGCTCCCGGGACCAGCCCTACGAGCAGTACTTC.

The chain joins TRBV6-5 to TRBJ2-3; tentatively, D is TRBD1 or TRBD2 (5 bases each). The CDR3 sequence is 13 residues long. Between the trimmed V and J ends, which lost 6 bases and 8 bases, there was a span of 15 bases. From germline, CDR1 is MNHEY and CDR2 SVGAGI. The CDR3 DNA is TGTGCCAGCAGCCCCGGGACCGGCGGTACGCAGTATTTT. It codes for CASSPGTGGTQYF.

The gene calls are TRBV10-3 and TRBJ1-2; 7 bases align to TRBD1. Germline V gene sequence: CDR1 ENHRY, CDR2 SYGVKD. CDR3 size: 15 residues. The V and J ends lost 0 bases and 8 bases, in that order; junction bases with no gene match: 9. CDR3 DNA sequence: TGTGCCATCAGTGAGTCGAGGACAGGTGCCAGGGGCTACACCTTC. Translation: CAISESRTGARGYTF.

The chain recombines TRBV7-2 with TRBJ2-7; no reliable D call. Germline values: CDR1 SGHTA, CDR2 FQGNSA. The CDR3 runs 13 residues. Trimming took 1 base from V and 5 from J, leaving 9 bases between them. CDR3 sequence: CASSLGPTNEQYF. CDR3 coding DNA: TGTGCCAGCAGCTTAGGTCCGACCAACGAGCAGTACTTC.

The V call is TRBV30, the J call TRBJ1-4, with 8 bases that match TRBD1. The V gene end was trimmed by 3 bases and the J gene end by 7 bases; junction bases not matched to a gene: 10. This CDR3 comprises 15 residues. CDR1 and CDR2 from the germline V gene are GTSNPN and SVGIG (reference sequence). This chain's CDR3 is CAWRRQGAFSEKLFF. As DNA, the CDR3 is TGTGCCTGGAGACGGCAGGGGGCATTTAGTGAAAAACTGTTTTTT.

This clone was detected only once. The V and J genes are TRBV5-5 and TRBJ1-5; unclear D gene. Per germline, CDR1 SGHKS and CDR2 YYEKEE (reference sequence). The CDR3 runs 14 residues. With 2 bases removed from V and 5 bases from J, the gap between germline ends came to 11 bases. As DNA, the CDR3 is TGTGCCAGCAGCTTAGAGGCAGCCCATCAGCCCCAGCATTTT. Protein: CASSLEAAHQPQHF.

The CDR3, as DNA: TGTGCCAGCAGCTTGGTTCTAGCGAGTGAGACCCAGTACTTC. Translated, it gives CASSLVLASETQYF. V and J are TRBV5-6 and TRBJ2-5; D is possibly TRBD2 (6 bases). Germline CDR1 SGHDT, CDR2 YYEEEE. V was pared by 0 bases and J by 5 bases, with 11 bases between. The CDR3 is made up of 14 amino acids.

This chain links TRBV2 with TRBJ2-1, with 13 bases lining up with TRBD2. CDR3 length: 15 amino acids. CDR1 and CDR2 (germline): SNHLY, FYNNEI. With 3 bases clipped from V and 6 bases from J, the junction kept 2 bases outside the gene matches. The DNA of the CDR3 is TGTGCCAGCAGTGAGACTAGCGGGAGGTCCAATGAGCAGTTCTTC. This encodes CASSETSGRSNEQFF.

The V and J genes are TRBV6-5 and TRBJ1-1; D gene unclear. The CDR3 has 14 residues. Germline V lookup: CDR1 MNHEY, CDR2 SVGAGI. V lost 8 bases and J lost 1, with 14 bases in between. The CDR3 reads CASWTGGPNTEAFF. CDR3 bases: TGTGCCAGCTGGACGGGAGGACCGAACACTGAAGCTTTCTTT.

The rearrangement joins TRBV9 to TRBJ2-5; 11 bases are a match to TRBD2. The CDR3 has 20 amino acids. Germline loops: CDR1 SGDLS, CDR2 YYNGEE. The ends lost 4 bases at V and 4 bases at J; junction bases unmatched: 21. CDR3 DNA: TGTGCCAGCAGCCGCCGGGGGGATAGCGGGAGGGGTGGAAGCCTAGAGACCCAGTACTTC. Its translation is CASSRRGDSGRGGSLETQYF. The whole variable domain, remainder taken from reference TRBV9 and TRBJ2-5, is DSGVTQTPKHLITATGQRVTLRCSPRSGDLSVYWYQQSLDQGLQFLIQYYNGEERAKGNILERFSAQQFPDLHSELNLSSLELGDSALYFCASSRRGDSGRGGSLETQYFGPGTRLLVL.

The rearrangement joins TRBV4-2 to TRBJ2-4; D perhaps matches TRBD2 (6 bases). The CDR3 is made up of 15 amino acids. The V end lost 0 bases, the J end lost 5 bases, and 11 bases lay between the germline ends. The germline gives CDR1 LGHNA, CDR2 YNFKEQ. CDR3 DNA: TGTGCCAGCAGCCAAGATAGACTAGTCGAAAACATTCAGTACTTC. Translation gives CASSQDRLVENIQYF.

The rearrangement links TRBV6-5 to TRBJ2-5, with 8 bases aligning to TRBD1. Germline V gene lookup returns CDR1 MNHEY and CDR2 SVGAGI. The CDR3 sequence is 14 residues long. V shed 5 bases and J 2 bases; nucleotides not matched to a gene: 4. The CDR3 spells CASSRGTGQETQYF. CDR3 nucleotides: TGTGCCAGCAGTAGAGGGACAGGACAAGAGACCCAGTACTTC.

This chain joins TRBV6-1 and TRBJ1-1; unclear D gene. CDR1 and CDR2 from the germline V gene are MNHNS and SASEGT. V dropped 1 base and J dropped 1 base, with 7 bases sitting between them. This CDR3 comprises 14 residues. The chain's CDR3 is CASSEVPENTEAFF. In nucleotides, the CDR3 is TGTGCCAGCAGTGAAGTACCGGAGAACACTGAAGCTTTCTTT.

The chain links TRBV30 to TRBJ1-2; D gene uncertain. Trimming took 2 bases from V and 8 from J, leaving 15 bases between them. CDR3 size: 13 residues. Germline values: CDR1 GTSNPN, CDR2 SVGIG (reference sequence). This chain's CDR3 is CAWSPGPNSGYTF. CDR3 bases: TGTGCCTGGAGTCCGGGCCCAAACTCGGGCTACACCTTC.

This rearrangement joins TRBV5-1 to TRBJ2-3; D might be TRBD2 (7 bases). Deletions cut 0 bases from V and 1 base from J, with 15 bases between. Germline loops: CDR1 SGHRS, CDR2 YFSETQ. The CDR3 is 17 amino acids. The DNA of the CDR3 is TGCGCCAGCAGCTTGGGATCGGGGGGCGCGCGCACAGATACGCAGTATTTT. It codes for CASSLGSGGARTDTQYF.

The CDR3 is CASSSMTATKGEKLFF. Written as DNA, the CDR3 is TGTGCCAGCAGCAGTATGACCGCTACAAAAGGGGAAAAACTGTTTTTT. The chain combines TRBV7-9 with TRBJ1-4; D is unresolved. Trimming pared 5 bases from V and 8 bases from J, leaving 21 bases between. The CDR3 length is 16 residues. CDR1 and CDR2 from the germline V gene are SEHNR and FQNEAQ (reference sequence).

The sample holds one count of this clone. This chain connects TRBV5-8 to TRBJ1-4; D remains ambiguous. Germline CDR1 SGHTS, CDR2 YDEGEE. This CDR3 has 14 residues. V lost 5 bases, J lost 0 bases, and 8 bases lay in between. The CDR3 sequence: CASRRGATNEKLFF. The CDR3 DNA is TGTGCCAGCAGACGGGGTGCAACTAATGAAAAACTGTTTTTT.

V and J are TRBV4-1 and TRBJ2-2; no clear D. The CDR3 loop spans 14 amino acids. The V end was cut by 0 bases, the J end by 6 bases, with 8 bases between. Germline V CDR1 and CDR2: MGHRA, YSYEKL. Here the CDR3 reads CASSQDRAAGELFF. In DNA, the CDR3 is TGCGCCAGCAGCCAAGATAGGGCGGCCGGGGAGCTGTTTTTT.

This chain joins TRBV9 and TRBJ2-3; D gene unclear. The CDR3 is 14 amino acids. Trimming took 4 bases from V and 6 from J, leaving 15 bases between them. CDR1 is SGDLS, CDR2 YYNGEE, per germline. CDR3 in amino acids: CASSIRTFSDTQYF. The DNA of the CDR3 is TGTGCCAGCAGCATCCGGACCTTTTCGGATACGCAGTATTTT.